One and the same sample provided the 11 T cell receptor beta chains below, sequenced in a study of control samples from healthy donors and cancer patients (dated by TCRdb to 2019 to 2021). The library was obtained by the immunoSEQ multiplex PCR assay. TCRdb stores this immuneACCESS table with in-frame sequences only. Part of the clones is absent; in the studies checked, under half of the shortfall reflects unresolved V genes, and no reason is known for the rest. For this sample there are 120,000 or so clones; 70% to 90% appear just once. 30% to 50% of the sample is held by the ten biggest clonotypes. The sample taken for sequencing was blood. The receptors were gathered from a man aged 50-59 years in good health.

This chain connects TRBV5-1 to TRBJ1-2; D not resolved. CDR1 SGHRS and CDR2 YFSETQ come from the germline V gene. The CDR3 loop spans 13 amino acids. Trimming took off 3 bases at V and 6 bases at J, with 12 bases between the two ends. The CDR3 sequence is CASSSPGSHGYTF. CDR3 nucleotides: TGCGCCAGCAGCTCGCCGGGTTCCCATGGCTACACCTTC.

The chain uses TRBV4-1 and TRBJ1-5; no clear D. Germline V gene sequence: CDR1 MGHRA, CDR2 YSYEKL. There are 13 residues in the CDR3. V was trimmed by 0 bases and J by 9 bases, leaving 9 bases between them. CDR3 region: CASSQDTAWPQHF. The CDR3 DNA reads as TGCGCCAGCAGCCAAGACACGGCGTGGCCCCAGCATTTT.

This clone was seen at least ten times. The chain uses TRBV7-6 and TRBJ2-7; 8 bases are shared with TRBD1. Germline loops: CDR1 SGHVS, CDR2 FNYEAQ. J lost 3 bases, V lost 1 base, and 2 bases had no gene match. CDR3 length: 14 residues. CDR3 nucleotide sequence: TGTGCCAGCAGCTTAGGAGGACAGGGCTACGAGCAGTACTTC. Its translation is CASSLGGQGYEQYF.

The chain links TRBV3-1 (or the pseudogene TRBV3-2) to TRBJ2-4, with a tentative D call TRBD1 (6 bases). CDR3 size: 17 residues. V shed 0 bases and J shed 3 bases, with 15 bases lying between them. Germline V gene data show CDR1 as LGHDT and CDR2 as YNNKEL (reference sequence). In DNA form, the CDR3 reads TGTGCCAGCAGCCAAGAACGGCCAGGGGCCCGCAAAAACATTCAGTACTTC. Residues: CASSQERPGARKNIQYF.

The J gene is TRBJ2-1, the V gene TRBV6-4, with 9 bases aligning to TRBD1. The junction had 8 bases not matched to a gene; V was cut back by 4 bases and J by 7 bases. The CDR3 consists of 15 residues. From germline, CDR1 is MRHNA and CDR2 SNTAGT. As DNA, the CDR3 is TGTGCCAGCAGTGCCGGGACAGGGAATTTTAATGAGCAGTTCTTC. Encoded protein: CASSAGTGNFNEQFF.

This clone was recorded once. The chain joins TRBV7-6 to TRBJ2-5; TRBD2 matches 9 bases. Germline lookup yields CDR1 SGHVS and CDR2 FNYEAQ. V lost 4 bases and J lost 4; bases outside the gene matches: 4. CDR3 size: 14 residues. The CDR3 reads CASSYSGGGETQYF. The CDR3, as DNA: TGTGCCAGCAGCTATAGCGGGGGCGGAGAGACCCAGTACTTC.

This clone was observed once. The chain links TRBV7-2 to TRBJ2-3; 8 nucleotides match TRBD2. This CDR3 is built from 16 residues. J lost 2 bases, V lost 1 base, and 5 bases had no gene match. The germline gives CDR1 SGHTA, CDR2 FQGNSA. Written as DNA, the CDR3 is TGTGCCAGCAGCTTAGTGGGTAGCGGGGTCACAGATACGCAGTATTTT. Translation: CASSLVGSGVTDTQYF. The full variable domain, its missing parts supplied by reference TRBV7-2 and TRBJ2-3, is GAGVSQSPSNKVTEKGKDVELRCDPISGHTALYWYRQSLGQGLEFLIYFQGNSAPDKSGLPSDRFSAERTGGSVSTLTIQRTQQEDSAVYLCASSLVGSGVTDTQYFGPGTRLTVL.

For the CDR3, the DNA is TGCGCCAGCAGCCAAGACACGGGGATCTTGAATGAAAAACTGTTTTTT. Translation: CASSQDTGILNEKLFF. The chain links TRBV4-1 to TRBJ1-4, with D uncertain. In germline, CDR1 is MGHRA, CDR2 YSYEKL. The CDR3 extends over 16 amino acids. V dropped 0 bases and J dropped 5 bases, with 13 bases sitting between them.

This chain joins TRBV24-1 and TRBJ1-4; 7 bases match TRBD1. CDR3 size: 17 residues. Unmatched junction bases numbered 10, after V lost 3 bases and J lost 4 bases. Germline V gene data show CDR1 as KGHDR and CDR2 as SFDVKD. This chain's CDR3 is CATSDPDRDSLNEKLFF. The CDR3 nucleotides read TGTGCCACCAGTGATCCCGACAGGGACAGTCTTAATGAAAAACTGTTTTTT.

CDR3 region: CASSDRDRGVNQPQHF. The CDR3 region has the DNA TGTGCCAGCAGTGACCGGGACAGGGGAGTCAATCAGCCCCAGCATTTT. The J gene is TRBJ1-5, the V gene TRBV6-2 or TRBV6-3; the match to TRBD1 covers 10 bases. Per germline, CDR1 MNHEY and CDR2 SVGEGT. The CDR3 loop spans 16 amino acids. With V trimmed by 5 bases and J by 3 bases, 7 bases remained unmatched.

The gene calls are TRBV18 and TRBJ1-1; D unclear. V was trimmed by 2 bases and J by 5 bases, leaving 12 bases between them. Germline V CDR1 and CDR2: KGHSH, LQKENI. CDR3 size: 14 residues. DNA of the CDR3: TGTGCCAGCTCACCATCCGGGTCGGGGACTGAAGCTTTCTTT. It codes for CASSPSGSGTEAFF.